This entry lists 14 T cell receptor beta chains sequenced from one sample in a study of fetal regulatory T cell absence and autoimmunity. Repertoires were generated with immunoSEQ multiplex PCR, while TCRdb's copy carries only in-frame clones and drops some. The repertoire holds approximately 46,000 clones, with roughly four fifths as singletons. Sequenced: cord blood. The receptors stem from a newborn boy with IPEX syndrome.

A word on this clone: Other DNA sequences of this sample code for an identical CDR3. The chain recombines TRBV30 with TRBJ1-1; D unclear. The CDR3 totals 11 residues. Trimming cost V 3 bases and J 2 bases, with 4 bases left between them. Germline V gene sequence: CDR1 GTSNPN, CDR2 SVGIG (reference sequence). CDR3 amino acids: CAWSRNTEAFF. CDR3 nucleotides: TGTGCCTGGAGCCGAAACACTGAAGCTTTCTTT.

The chain has TRBV5-6 and TRBJ1-1; D is ambiguous. There are 9 residues in the CDR3. The germline V gene encodes CDR1 SGHDT and CDR2 YYEEEE. Trimming took off 6 bases at V and 11 bases at J, with 8 bases between the two ends. The CDR3 loop is CASTQSAFF. The DNA of the CDR3 is TGTGCCAGCACCCAATCGGCTTTCTTT.

This chain connects TRBV5-1 to TRBJ2-3; 10 bases fit TRBD2. Germline loops: CDR1 SGHRS, CDR2 YFSETQ. This CDR3 contains 16 residues. The V and J ends lost 2 bases and 2 bases, in that order; junction bases with no gene match: 5. CDR3 residues: CASSLAGGPDTDTQYF. CDR3 DNA: TGCGCCAGCAGCTTAGCGGGAGGGCCCGACACAGATACGCAGTATTTT. The whole variable domain, remainder taken from reference TRBV5-1 and TRBJ2-3, is KAGVTQTPRYLIKTRGQQVTLSCSPISGHRSVSWYQQTPGQGLQFLFEYFSETQRNKGNFPGRFSGRQFSNSRSEMNVSTLELGDSALYLCASSLAGGPDTDTQYFGPGTRLTVL.

This clone was observed once. J is TRBJ2-1 and V is TRBV11-2; a weak D match, TRBD2 (5 bases). CDR1 and CDR2 (germline): SGHAT, FQNNGV. V shed 0 bases and J shed 11 bases, with 8 bases lying between them. The CDR3 totals 12 residues. The CDR3 DNA reads TGTGCCAGCAGCTTAGAAAGGGAGAAGCAGTTCTTC. This translates into CASSLEREKQFF.

The chain has TRBV7-9 and TRBJ2-1; TRBD2 agrees at 10 bases. Germline lookup yields CDR1 SEHNR and CDR2 FQNEAQ (reference sequence). V was pared by 2 bases and J by 8 bases, with 6 bases of the junction left unmatched. The CDR3 is 15 residues long. The chain's CDR3 is CASSLSAGGKDEQFF. For the CDR3, the DNA is TGTGCCAGCAGCTTATCAGCGGGGGGGAAGGATGAGCAGTTCTTC.

The CDR3 DNA reads TGTGCCAGCAGCTTAGAGGGGGGCGGAACCTACGAGCAGTACTTC. Protein product: CASSLEGGGTYEQYF. The rearrangement joins TRBV7-2 to TRBJ2-7, with D perhaps TRBD1 or TRBD2 (6 bases each). CDR1 and CDR2 (germline): SGHTA, FQGNSA. This CDR3 is built from 15 residues. V lost 1 base, J lost 2 bases, and 12 bases lay in between.

V is TRBV7-9 and J is TRBJ2-7; TRBD1 or TRBD2 may be the D gene (6 bases each). The CDR3 spans 15 residues. Germline lookup yields CDR1 SEHNR and CDR2 FQNEAQ (reference sequence). V shed 5 bases and J shed 0 bases, with 14 bases lying between them. The CDR3 protein is CASSPGGPYSYEQYF. The CDR3 DNA follows: TGTGCCAGCAGCCCCGGGGGCCCCTACTCCTACGAGCAGTACTTC.

The chain joins TRBV27 to TRBJ2-7, with D possibly matching TRBD1 (5 bases). The CDR3 extends over 14 amino acids. Germline V gene sequence: CDR1 MNHEY, CDR2 SMNVEV (reference sequence). The V end lost 5 bases, the J end lost 2 bases, and 13 bases lay between the germline ends. CDR3 protein: CASSPLGHTYEQYF. CDR3 coding DNA: TGTGCCAGCAGTCCACTCGGACACACCTACGAGCAGTACTTC.

The chain is built from TRBV7-2 and TRBJ2-2, with 10 bases identical to TRBD2. The V gene's germline CDR1 is SGHTA and CDR2 FQGNSA. V lost 5 bases to trimming and J lost 2 bases; unmatched junction nucleotides: 5. The CDR3 is made up of 16 amino acids. The CDR3 loop reads CASSRRTSGNTGELFF. CDR3 sequence (DNA): TGTGCCAGCAGCCGCAGGACTAGCGGCAACACCGGGGAGCTGTTTTTT.

The V call is TRBV11-2, the J call TRBJ2-2; 12 bases are a match to TRBD2. In germline, CDR1 is SGHAT, CDR2 FQNNGV. The ends lost 1 base at V and 6 bases at J; junction bases unmatched: 6. The CDR3 sequence is 17 residues long. CDR3 protein: CASSLVPGLAGPGELFF. Here the CDR3 DNA reads TGTGCCAGCAGCTTAGTACCGGGACTAGCGGGCCCCGGGGAGCTGTTTTTT.

This rearrangement joins TRBV6-5 to TRBJ2-2; D might be TRBD1 or TRBD2, each matching 5 bases. The germline V gene encodes CDR1 MNHEY and CDR2 SVGAGI. The CDR3 runs to 15 residues. Between the trimmed V and J ends, which lost 6 bases and 5 bases, there was a span of 16 bases. CDR3 in DNA: TGTGCCAGCAGGGCCCGGGACGAGTCGACCGGGGAGCTGTTTTTT. The encoded protein is CASRARDESTGELFF.

The genes are TRBV11-2 and TRBJ2-5; D is perhaps TRBD2 (6 bases). Between the trimmed V and J ends, which lost 0 bases and 2 bases, there was a span of 10 bases. Germline assignment: CDR1 SGHAT and CDR2 FQNNGV. The CDR3 is 15 residues long. The CDR3 loop reads CASSLERGRQETQYF. For the CDR3, the DNA is TGTGCCAGCAGCTTAGAGCGGGGACGACAAGAGACCCAGTACTTC.

The chain is built from TRBV4-3 and TRBJ1-6; weak D call: TRBD1 (6 bases). This CDR3 is built from 15 residues. CDR1 and CDR2 from the germline V gene are LGHNA and YSLEER. V lost 0 bases, J lost 7 bases, and 10 bases lay in between. For the CDR3, the DNA is TGCGCCAGCAGCCAAGACGGGGGGGCGAATTCACCCCTCCACTTT. This codes for CASSQDGGANSPLHF.

The CDR3 protein is CASSISEDTFYEQYF. The CDR3 DNA follows: TGTGCCAGTAGTATCTCCGAGGACACCTTCTACGAGCAGTACTTC. This chain links TRBV19 with TRBJ2-7, with TRBD1 as a possible D gene (5 bases). The CDR3 has 15 amino acids. The V end was cut by 3 bases, the J end by 3 bases, with 15 bases between. Germline lookup yields CDR1 LNHDA and CDR2 SQIVND (reference sequence).